Below, 17 T cell receptor beta chains from the same sample are listed, as sequenced in a study of T cells in Graves' hyperthyroidism and ophthalmopathy. Researchers took RNA transcripts and amplified the TCR beta CDR3 regions from them. A set of HTBI primers served as the primers for a first-round RT-PCR of the TCR CDR3. A single record per CDR3 protein comes from TCRdb applying MiXCR to the multiplex PCR reads. The sample has around 560,000 distinct CDR3 sequences, around 17% seen once. The sequencing input was blood. The receptor set was obtained from a woman younger than 30 with Graves' hyperthyroidism.

In regard to this clonotype: The junction shows a germline mismatch at one end, possibly a read error. The chain carries TRBV7-2 and TRBJ1-6; no reliable D call. CDR1 is SGHTA, CDR2 FQGNSA, per germline. The CDR3 contains 14 residues. The CDR3 spells CASSQVRNNSPLHF. The CDR3 DNA is TGCGCCAGCAGCCAAGTCCGGAATAATTCACCCCTCCACTTT.

This clonotype occurred a few times. The J gene is TRBJ1-6, the V gene TRBV6-2 or TRBV6-3; D gene uncertain. Per germline, CDR1 MNHEY and CDR2 SVGEGT. The V end lost 5 bases, the J end lost 7 bases, and 15 bases lay between the germline ends. This CDR3 spans 15 amino acids. The CDR3 loop is CASSTPGGVNSPLHF. CDR3 in DNA: TGTGCCAGCAGTACCCCGGGAGGAGTAAATTCACCCCTCCACTTT.

The table lists this clonotype with many counts. The chain joins TRBV7-2 to TRBJ2-5; no definite D call. The CDR3 totals 15 residues. Trimming took 5 bases from V and 5 from J, leaving 18 bases between them. Germline V CDR1 and CDR2: SGHTA, FQGNSA. The CDR3: CASSKDTPGGETQYF. Written as DNA, the CDR3 is TGTGCCAGCAGCAAAGACACACCAGGCGGCGAGACCCAGTACTTC.

The chain employs TRBV19 and TRBJ2-3; D is perhaps TRBD1 or TRBD2 (5 bases each). Between the trimmed V and J ends, which lost 7 bases and 2 bases, there was a span of 16 bases. This CDR3 is built from 15 residues. Germline CDR1 LNHDA, CDR2 SQIVND (reference sequence). The CDR3 DNA follows: TGTGCCAGTAAATCCGGGACCCTGAACACAGATACGCAGTATTTT. It is translated as CASKSGTLNTDTQYF.

This clonotype was counted between two and nine times. This chain uses TRBV30 with TRBJ2-2; tentatively, D is TRBD2 (5 bases). The CDR3 loop spans 14 amino acids. The germline V gene encodes CDR1 GTSNPN and CDR2 SVGIG (reference sequence). Trimming took off 3 bases at V and 2 bases at J, with 10 bases between the two ends. The DNA for the CDR3 is TGTGCCTGGAGCCAGGAGGTCAACACCGGGGAGCTGTTTTTT. Translating it yields CAWSQEVNTGELFF.

This clonotype was recorded at least ten times. The chain combines TRBV18 with TRBJ2-5, with D perhaps matching TRBD2 (6 bases). Deletions cut 2 bases from V and 4 bases from J, with 14 bases between. Per germline, CDR1 KGHSH and CDR2 LQKENI. This CDR3 spans 15 amino acids. CDR3 sequence (DNA): TGTGCCAGCTCACCATCTTCTAGCGTCCCAGAGACCCAGTACTTC. Amino acids: CASSPSSSVPETQYF. The full variable domain, its missing parts supplied by reference TRBV18 and TRBJ2-5, is NAGVMQNPRHLVRRRGQEARLRCSPMKGHSHVYWYRQLPEEGLKFMVYLQKENIIDESGMPKERFSAEFPKEGPSILRIQQVVRGDSAAYFCASSPSSSVPETQYFGPGTRLLVL.

This clonotype was seen many times. The V gene is TRBV7-2, the J gene TRBJ2-7; D not resolved. This CDR3 has 13 amino acids. V was shortened by 5 bases and J by 3 bases, with 11 bases between the two germline ends. Germline CDR1 SGHTA, CDR2 FQGNSA. CDR3 protein: CASSQVANYEQYF. CDR3 in DNA: TGTGCCAGCAGCCAAGTCGCTAACTACGAGCAGTACTTC. The complete variable domain, with remaining parts taken from reference TRBV7-2 and TRBJ2-7, reads GAGVSQSPSNKVTEKGKDVELRCDPISGHTALYWYRQSLGQGLEFLIYFQGNSAPDKSGLPSDRFSAERTGGSVSTLTIQRTQQEDSAVYLCASSQVANYEQYFGPGTRLTVT.

This chain uses TRBV4-2 with TRBJ1-4; D remains ambiguous. The length of the CDR3 is 15 residues. Trimming took off 2 bases at V and 0 bases at J, with 7 bases between the two ends. The germline CDR1 and CDR2 sequences are LGHNA and YNFKEQ. The CDR3 here is CASSQRSATNEKLFF. The CDR3 region has the DNA TGTGCCAGCAGCCAAAGGTCTGCAACTAATGAAAAACTGTTTTTT.

This clonotype was recorded at least ten times. This chain uses TRBV20-1 with TRBJ1-2; D might be TRBD1 (6 bases). V was trimmed by 3 bases and J by 8 bases, leaving 10 bases between them. Germline V gene sequence: CDR1 DFQATT, CDR2 SNEGSKA (reference sequence). This CDR3 has 11 residues. Here the CDR3 reads CSARDRGGYTF. CDR3 in DNA: TGCAGTGCTAGGGACAGAGGCGGCTACACCTTC.

This clonotype was seen a handful of times. The chain recombines TRBV29-1 with TRBJ2-3; tentatively, D is TRBD2 (6 bases). The CDR3 is 16 residues long. Trimming left V 1 base short and J 2 bases short, with 16 bases between. Germline V gene lookup returns CDR1 SQVTM and CDR2 ANQGSEA. CDR3 region: CSVEGVASAITDTQYF. CDR3 sequence (DNA): TGCAGCGTTGAAGGGGTCGCTAGCGCGATCACAGATACGCAGTATTTT.

The table lists this clonotype with many counts. The chain couples TRBV6-1 to TRBJ2-7, with 9 nucleotides matching TRBD1. CDR3 length: 15 residues. The trim removed 6 bases at V and 4 bases at J, leaving 10 bases unmatched. Germline values: CDR1 MNHNS, CDR2 SASEGT. Written as DNA, the CDR3 is TGTGCCAGCAGAGCAATCCGGGACAGGGTGTACGAGCAGTACTTC. Its protein is CASRAIRDRVYEQYF.

Only a few counts were recorded for this clonotype. The rearrangement uses TRBV12-5 and TRBJ1-5; D gene ambiguous. This CDR3 is built from 15 residues. CDR1 and CDR2 (germline): LGHNT, FRNRAP. Trimming pared 0 bases from V and 2 bases from J, leaving 8 bases between. The CDR3 protein is CASGLVLQGNQPQHF. DNA of the CDR3: TGTGCTAGTGGTTTGGTACTTCAGGGCAATCAGCCCCAGCATTTT.

This clonotype was seen a handful of times. The rearrangement links TRBV20-1 to TRBJ2-7; D remains unclear. V shed 6 bases and J shed 2 bases, with 8 bases lying between them. The CDR3 loop spans 11 amino acids. CDR1 and CDR2 from the germline V gene are DFQATT and SNEGSKA (reference sequence). Here the CDR3 DNA reads TGCAGTGCGCCCGCTCCCTACGAGCAGTACTTC. This encodes CSAPAPYEQYF.

This clonotype was seen repeatedly, ten times or more. This chain's CDR3 is CASSQASGSSTDTQYF. The CDR3 DNA follows: TGCGCCAGCAGCCAAGCTAGCGGATCCAGCACAGATACGCAGTATTTT. This chain uses TRBV4-1 with TRBJ2-3; 7 bases are shared with TRBD2. The CDR3 spans 16 residues. Germline values: CDR1 MGHRA, CDR2 YSYEKL. The ends lost 1 base at V and 0 bases at J; junction bases unmatched: 4.

The rearrangement joins TRBV6-2 or TRBV6-3 to TRBJ1-2, with D perhaps TRBD1 (6 bases). V lost 0 bases and J lost 0, with 14 bases in between. CDR1 is MNHEY and CDR2 is SVGEGT in the germline V gene. The CDR3 runs to 17 residues. CDR3 nucleotides: TGTGCCAGCAGTTACTCGGGGTTCCGGGACACTAACTATGGCTACACCTTC. It translates to CASSYSGFRDTNYGYTF.

V usage is TRBV3-1 and J usage is TRBJ2-5, with 16 bases identical to TRBD2. The CDR3 loop spans 19 amino acids. V gave up 0 bases and J gave up 4 bases; unmatched junction bases: 8. CDR1 and CDR2 from the germline V gene are LGHDT and YNNKEL (reference sequence). CDR3 residues: CASSQELGLAGGRRETQYF. The CDR3 nucleotides are TGTGCCAGCAGCCAAGAACTGGGACTAGCGGGAGGGCGGAGAGAGACCCAGTACTTC.

This sequence joins TRBV7-2 and TRBJ1-1; D gene uncertain. The germline gives CDR1 SGHTA, CDR2 FQGNSA. Trimming pared 4 bases from V and 1 base from J, leaving 13 bases between. The CDR3 length is 15 residues. The CDR3 DNA follows: TGTGCCAGCAGCTCCGTACTTCTGTCGAACACTGAAGCTTTCTTT. It encodes CASSSVLLSNTEAFF.